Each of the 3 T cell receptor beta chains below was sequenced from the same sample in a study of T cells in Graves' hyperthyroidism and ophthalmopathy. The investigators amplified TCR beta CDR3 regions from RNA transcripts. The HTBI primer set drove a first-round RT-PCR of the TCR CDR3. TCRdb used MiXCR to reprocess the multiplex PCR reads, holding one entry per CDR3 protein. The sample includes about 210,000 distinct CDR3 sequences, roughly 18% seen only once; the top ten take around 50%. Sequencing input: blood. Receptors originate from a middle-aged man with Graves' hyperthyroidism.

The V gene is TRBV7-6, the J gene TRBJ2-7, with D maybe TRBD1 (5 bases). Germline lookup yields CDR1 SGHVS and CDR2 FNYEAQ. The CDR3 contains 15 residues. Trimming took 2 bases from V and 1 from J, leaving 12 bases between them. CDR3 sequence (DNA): TGTGCCAGCAGCTTATCCCAGGGCCCATCCTACGAGCAGTACTTC. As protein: CASSLSQGPSYEQYF.

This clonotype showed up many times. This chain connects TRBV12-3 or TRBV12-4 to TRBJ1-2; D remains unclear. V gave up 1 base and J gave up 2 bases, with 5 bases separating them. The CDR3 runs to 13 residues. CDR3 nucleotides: TGTGCCAGCAGTTTAGGGGAGAACTATGGCTACACCTTC. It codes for CASSLGENYGYTF.

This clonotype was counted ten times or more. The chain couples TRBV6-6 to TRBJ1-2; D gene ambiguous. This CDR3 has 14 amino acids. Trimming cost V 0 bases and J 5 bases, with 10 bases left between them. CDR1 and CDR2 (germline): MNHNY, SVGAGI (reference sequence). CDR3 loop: CASSYSTEAYGYTF. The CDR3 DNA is TGTGCCAGCAGTTACTCAACAGAAGCGTATGGCTACACCTTC.